The entry below gives a single T cell receptor beta chain sequence along with its context. Its antigen is as yet unknown. This entry belongs to a study of cytomegalovirus exposure and HLA in healthy donors. Study-level findings and limits: Usually a TCR sequence was rare, but some public TCRs were found in many donors. Altogether, around 160 TCR beta chains were recorded as cytomegalovirus-associated.

Assay: immunoSEQ multiplex PCR; the TCRdb copy retains only in-frame clones and omits some. This table holds some 99,000 clones, roughly 90% found once. The sequenced material came from PBMCs. This clonotype was sampled from a woman aged 18 to 35 in good health and CMV-seronegative.

CDR3 residues: CASSYSSLPAYEQYF. The CDR3 nucleotides are TGTGCCAGCAGTTACTCGAGTTTGCCGGCCTACGAGCAGTACTTC. The chain employs TRBV6-5 and TRBJ2-7; D is ambiguous. CDR1 MNHEY and CDR2 SVGAGI come from the germline V gene. The CDR3 runs 15 residues. V was pared by 0 bases and J by 2 bases, with 11 bases between.